This T cell receptor (beta chain) was documented in a study of blood T cell repertoires in COVID-19. About the research overall: COVID-19 samples from acute and convalescent phases originated in the United States, Italy and Spain. PBMCs, B-cell-depleted T cells, or T cells were the source of the cDNA or gDNA that made up the material.

Profiled with immunoSEQ multiplex PCR; TCRdb holds only in-frame clones, not every one. The table records some 250,000 clones, around 85% of them present only once. The germline CDR1 and CDR2 sequences are LNHDA and SQIVND (reference sequence). V lost 7 bases and J lost 1, with 13 bases in between. The CDR3 is made up of 14 amino acids. The study recruited people aged about 18 to 95 years across approximately 24 US areas. Participants had their cohort set by participant-reported clinical history. Sample: PBMCs or T cells enriched from blood (not recorded which). The TCR originated in a woman in her 50s who had recovered from COVID-19. V usage is TRBV19 and J usage is TRBJ1-1; the D gene is possibly TRBD1 (6 bases). For the CDR3, the DNA is TGTGCCAGTATCAAAGGACAGCGGAACACTGAAGCTTTCTTT. Translating it yields CASIKGQRNTEAFF.